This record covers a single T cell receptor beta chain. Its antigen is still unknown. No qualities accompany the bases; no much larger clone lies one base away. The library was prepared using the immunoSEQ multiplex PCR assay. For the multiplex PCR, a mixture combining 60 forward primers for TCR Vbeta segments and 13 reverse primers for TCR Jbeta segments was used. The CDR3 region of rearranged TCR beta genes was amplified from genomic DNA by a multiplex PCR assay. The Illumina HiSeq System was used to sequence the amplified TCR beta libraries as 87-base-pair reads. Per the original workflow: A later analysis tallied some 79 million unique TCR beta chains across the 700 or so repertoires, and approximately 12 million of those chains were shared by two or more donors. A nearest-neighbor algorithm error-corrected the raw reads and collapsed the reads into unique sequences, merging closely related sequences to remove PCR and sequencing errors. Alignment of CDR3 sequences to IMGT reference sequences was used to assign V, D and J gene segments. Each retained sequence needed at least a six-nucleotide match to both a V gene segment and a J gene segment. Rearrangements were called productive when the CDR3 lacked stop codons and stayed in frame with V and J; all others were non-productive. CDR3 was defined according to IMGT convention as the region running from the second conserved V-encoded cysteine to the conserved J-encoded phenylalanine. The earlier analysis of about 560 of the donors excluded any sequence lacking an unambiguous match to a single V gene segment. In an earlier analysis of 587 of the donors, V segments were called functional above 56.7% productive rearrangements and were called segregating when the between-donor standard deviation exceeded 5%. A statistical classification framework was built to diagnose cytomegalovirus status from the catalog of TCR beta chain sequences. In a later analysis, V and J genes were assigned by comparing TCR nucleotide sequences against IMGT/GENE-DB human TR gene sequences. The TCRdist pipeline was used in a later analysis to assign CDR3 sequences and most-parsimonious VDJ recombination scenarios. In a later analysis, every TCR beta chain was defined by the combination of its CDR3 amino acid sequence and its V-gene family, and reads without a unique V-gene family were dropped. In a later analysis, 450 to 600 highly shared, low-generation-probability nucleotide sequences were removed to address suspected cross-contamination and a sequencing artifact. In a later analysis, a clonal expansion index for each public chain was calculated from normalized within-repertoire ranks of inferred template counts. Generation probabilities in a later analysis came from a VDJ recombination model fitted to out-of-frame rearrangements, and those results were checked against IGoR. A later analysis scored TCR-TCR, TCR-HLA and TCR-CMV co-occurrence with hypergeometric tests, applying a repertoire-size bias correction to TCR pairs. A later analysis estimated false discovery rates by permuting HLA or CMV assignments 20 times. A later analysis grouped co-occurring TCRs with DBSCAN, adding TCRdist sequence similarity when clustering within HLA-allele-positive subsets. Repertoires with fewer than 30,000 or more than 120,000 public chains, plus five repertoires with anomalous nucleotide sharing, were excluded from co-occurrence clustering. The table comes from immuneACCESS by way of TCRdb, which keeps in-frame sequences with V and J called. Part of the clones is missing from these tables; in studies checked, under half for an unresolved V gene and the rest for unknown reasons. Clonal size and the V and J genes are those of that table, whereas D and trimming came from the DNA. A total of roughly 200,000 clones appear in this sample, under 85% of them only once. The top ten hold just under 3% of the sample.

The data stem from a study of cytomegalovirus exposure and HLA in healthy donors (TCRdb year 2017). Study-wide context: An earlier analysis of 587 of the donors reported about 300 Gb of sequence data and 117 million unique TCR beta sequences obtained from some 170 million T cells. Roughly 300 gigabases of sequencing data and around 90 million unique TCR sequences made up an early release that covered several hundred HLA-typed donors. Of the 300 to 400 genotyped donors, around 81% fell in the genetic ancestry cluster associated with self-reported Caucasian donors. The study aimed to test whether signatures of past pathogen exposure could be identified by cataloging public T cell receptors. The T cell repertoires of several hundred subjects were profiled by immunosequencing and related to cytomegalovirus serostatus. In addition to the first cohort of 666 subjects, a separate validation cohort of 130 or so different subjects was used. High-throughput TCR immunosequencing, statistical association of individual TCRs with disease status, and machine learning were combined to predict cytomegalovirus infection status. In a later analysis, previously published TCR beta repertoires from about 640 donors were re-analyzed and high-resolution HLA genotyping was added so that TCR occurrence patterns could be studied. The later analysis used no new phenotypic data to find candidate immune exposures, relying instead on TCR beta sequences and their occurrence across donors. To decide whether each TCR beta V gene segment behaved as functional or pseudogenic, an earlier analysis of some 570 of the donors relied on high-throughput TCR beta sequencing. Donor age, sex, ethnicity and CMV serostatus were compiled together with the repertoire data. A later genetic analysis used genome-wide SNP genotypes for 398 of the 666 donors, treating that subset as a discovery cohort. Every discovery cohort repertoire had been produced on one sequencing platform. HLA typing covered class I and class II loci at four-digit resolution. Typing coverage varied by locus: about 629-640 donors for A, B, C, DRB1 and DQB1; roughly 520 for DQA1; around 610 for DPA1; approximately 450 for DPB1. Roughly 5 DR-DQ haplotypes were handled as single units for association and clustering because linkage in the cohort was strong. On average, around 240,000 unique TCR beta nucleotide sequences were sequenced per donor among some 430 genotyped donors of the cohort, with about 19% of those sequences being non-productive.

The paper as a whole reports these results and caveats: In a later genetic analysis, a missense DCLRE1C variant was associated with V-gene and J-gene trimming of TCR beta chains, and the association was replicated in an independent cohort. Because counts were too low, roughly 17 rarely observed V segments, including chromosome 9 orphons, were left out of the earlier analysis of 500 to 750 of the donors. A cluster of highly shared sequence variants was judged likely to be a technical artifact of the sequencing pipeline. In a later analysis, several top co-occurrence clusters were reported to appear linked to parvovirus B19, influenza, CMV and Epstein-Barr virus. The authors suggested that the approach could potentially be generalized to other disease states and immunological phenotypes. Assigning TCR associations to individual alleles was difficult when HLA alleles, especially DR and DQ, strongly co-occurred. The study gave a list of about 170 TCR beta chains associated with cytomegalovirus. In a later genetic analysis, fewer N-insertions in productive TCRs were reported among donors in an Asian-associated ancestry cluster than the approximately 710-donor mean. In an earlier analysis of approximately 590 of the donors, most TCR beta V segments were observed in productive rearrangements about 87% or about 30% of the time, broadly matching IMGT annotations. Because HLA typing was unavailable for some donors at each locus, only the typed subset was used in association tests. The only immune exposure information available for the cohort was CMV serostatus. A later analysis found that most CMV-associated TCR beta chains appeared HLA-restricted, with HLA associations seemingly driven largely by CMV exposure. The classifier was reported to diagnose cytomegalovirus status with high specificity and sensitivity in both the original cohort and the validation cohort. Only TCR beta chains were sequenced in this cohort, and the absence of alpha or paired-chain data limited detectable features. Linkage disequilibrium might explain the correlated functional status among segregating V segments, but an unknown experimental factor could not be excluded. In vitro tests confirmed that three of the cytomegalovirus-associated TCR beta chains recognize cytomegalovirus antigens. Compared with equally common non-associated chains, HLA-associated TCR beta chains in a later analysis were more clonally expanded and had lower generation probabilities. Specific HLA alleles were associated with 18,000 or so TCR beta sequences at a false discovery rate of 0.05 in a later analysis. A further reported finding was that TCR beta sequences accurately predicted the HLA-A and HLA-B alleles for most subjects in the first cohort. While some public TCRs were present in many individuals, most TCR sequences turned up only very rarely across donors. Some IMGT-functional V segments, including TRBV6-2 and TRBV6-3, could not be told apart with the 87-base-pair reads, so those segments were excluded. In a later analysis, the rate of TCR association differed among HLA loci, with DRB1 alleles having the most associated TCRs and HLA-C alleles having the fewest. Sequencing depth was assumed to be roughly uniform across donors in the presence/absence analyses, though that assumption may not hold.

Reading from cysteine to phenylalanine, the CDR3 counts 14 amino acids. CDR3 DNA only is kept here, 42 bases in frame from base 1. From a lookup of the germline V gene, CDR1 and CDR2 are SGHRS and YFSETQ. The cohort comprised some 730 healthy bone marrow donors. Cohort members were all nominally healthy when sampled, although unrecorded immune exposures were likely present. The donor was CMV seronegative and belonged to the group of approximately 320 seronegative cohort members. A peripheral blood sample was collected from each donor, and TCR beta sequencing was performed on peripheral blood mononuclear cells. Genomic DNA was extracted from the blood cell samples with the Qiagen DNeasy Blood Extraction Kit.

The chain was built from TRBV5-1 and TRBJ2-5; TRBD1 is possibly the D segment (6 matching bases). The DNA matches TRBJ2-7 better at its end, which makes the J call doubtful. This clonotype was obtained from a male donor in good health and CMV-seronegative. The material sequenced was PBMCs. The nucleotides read TGCGCCAGCAGCTTGGGGGGGCAGGGCTACGAGCAGTACTTC. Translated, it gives CASSLGGQGYEQYF.